This T cell receptor (beta chain) came from a study of blood T cell repertoires in COVID-19. Germline-derived CDR1 and CDR2 are SGDLS and YYNGEE. The CDR3 contains 14 residues. V dropped 0 bases and J dropped 2 bases, with 5 bases sitting between them. Method: immunoSEQ multiplex PCR; TCRdb's copy keeps in-frame clones and lacks some. The table shows about 410,000 clones, with about 92% occurring only once. J is TRBJ2-2 and V is TRBV9; D remains ambiguous. This TCR was sampled from a young man who had recovered from COVID-19. Source material: PBMCs or T cells enriched from blood (not recorded which). CDR3 amino acids: CASSVDLNTGELFF. DNA for the CDR3: TGTGCCAGCAGCGTAGATCTAAACACCGGGGAGCTGTTTTTT.